The entry below describes one T cell receptor beta chain. Its antigen is not known. The primer mix had 60 Vbeta and 13 Jbeta primers. Clones were sequenced by immunoSEQ multiplex PCR, and TCRdb holds only the in-frame ones, with some missing. The repertoire holds about 130,000 clones, with approximately 77% as singletons. These data are taken from a study of cytomegalovirus exposure and HLA in healthy donors. Broader study findings: The authors enumerated 180 or so TCR beta chains as linked to cytomegalovirus. In a later analysis, specific HLA alleles were associated with around 17,000 TCR beta sequences at a 0.05 false discovery rate. Analysis was carried out at a later point, and it linked a missense DCLRE1C variant to TCR beta V- and J-gene trimming. Most of the TCR beta V segments (in an earlier analysis) were productive either about 90% or about 30% of the time.

The sample was PBMCs. The clonotype was recovered from a woman aged 55-75 years in good health and CMV-seronegative.

Here the CDR3 reads CATSGGWGGDGYTF. The DNA for the CDR3 is TGTGCCACCAGCGGCGGATGGGGGGGTGATGGCTACACCTTC. This chain joins TRBV15 and TRBJ1-2; D possibly corresponds to TRBD1 (5 bases). Germline CDR1 LNHNV, CDR2 YYDKDF (reference sequence). V lost 5 bases to trimming and J lost 6 bases, with 16 bases between them. This CDR3 is built from 14 residues.